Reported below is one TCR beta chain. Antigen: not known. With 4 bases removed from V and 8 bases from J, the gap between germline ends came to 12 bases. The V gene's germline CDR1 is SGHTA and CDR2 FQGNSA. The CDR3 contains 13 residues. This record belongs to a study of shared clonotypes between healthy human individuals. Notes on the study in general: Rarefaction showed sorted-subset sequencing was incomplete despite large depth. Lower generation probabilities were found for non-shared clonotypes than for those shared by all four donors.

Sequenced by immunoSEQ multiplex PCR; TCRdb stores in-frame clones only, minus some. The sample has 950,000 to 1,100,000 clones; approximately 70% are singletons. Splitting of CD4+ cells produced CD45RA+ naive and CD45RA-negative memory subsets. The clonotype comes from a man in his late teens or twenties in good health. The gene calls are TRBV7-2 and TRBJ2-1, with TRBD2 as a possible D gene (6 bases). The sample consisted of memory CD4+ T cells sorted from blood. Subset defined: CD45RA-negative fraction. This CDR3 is CASSSPGVYEQFF. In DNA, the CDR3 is TGTGCCAGCAGCTCCCCGGGAGTATATGAGCAGTTCTTC.